Presented here are 26 T cell receptor beta chains from one specimen sequenced in a study of blood T cells in healthy people across ages. Sample-barcoded 5' priming and a J-beta primer mix drove a second PCR of roughly 6 to 12 cycles. One entry per CDR3 protein results from TCRdb running MiXCR on the 5' RACE reads. The table shows hundreds of thousands of distinct CDR3 sequences, with roughly 31% occurring only once. The material sequenced was blood. Receptors originate from a woman at least 80 years old in good health.

For this clonotype: This may stem from a read error, because a much larger clone lies one nucleotide away. V and J are TRBV6-1 and TRBJ2-3; D not resolved. Germline lookup yields CDR1 MNHNS and CDR2 SASEGT. The CDR3 runs to 11 residues. V was trimmed by 6 bases and J by 6 bases, leaving 7 bases between them. In nucleotides, the CDR3 is TGTGCCAGCAGGGTCGTTGATACGCAGTATTTT. Translating it yields CASRVVDTQYF.

In the case of this clonotype: This may stem from a read error, because a much larger clone lies one nucleotide away. The chain joins TRBV7-6 to TRBJ2-7; weak D call: TRBD2 (6 bases). The end of the DNA fits TRBJ2-5 better, so the J call may be wrong. CDR1 and CDR2 from the germline V gene are SGHVS and FNYEAQ. This CDR3 is 16 amino acids long. The CDR3 nucleotides are TGTGCCAGCAGCTTAAATCGGGGCGGGACCGGGGAGACCCAGTACTTC. The encoded protein is CASSLNRGGTGETQYF.

The rearrangement links TRBV4-1 to TRBJ2-6, with D tentatively TRBD1 (5 bases). Between the trimmed V and J ends, which lost 2 bases and 0 bases, there was a span of 20 bases. There are 20 residues in the CDR3. Germline V gene data show CDR1 as MGHRA and CDR2 as YSYEKL. CDR3 protein: CASSQYQIDHGHSGANVLTF. CDR3 coding DNA: TGCGCCAGCAGCCAATACCAAATCGACCACGGACACTCTGGGGCCAACGTCCTGACTTTC.

The chain joins TRBV5-1 to TRBJ2-5, with D possibly matching TRBD2 (5 bases). Germline V gives CDR1 SGHRS, CDR2 YFSETQ. The CDR3 runs to 13 residues. The CDR3 nucleotides are TGCGTCTGCAGCCCTAATCCGGGGGAGACCCAGTACTTC. Translation: CVCSPNPGETQYF.

Of note for this clonotype: This could be a read error, since a much larger clone is one nucleotide away. V is TRBV3-1 and J is TRBJ2-1; D uncertain. Judging by the DNA end, TRBJ2-7 fits better; the J call may be wrong. The CDR3 is 13 amino acids. Germline-derived CDR1 and CDR2 are LGHDT and YNNKEL (reference sequence). For the CDR3, the DNA is TGTGCCAGCAGCCAAGAAACCTACAATGAGCAGTACTTC. This gives the protein CASSQETYNEQYF.

With respect to this clonotype: This may be a read error, as it is one base from a much larger clone. The rearrangement joins TRBV25-1 to TRBJ1-2, with TRBD1 identical over 9 bases. This CDR3 is built from 15 residues. CDR1 is MGHDK and CDR2 is SYGVNS in the germline V gene. CDR3 in amino acids: CASSESQGAAYGCTF. CDR3 bases: TGTGCCAGCAGTGAATCACAGGGGGCTGCCTATGGCTGCACCTTC.

On this clonotype: This could be a read error, since a much larger clone is one nucleotide away. The rearrangement joins TRBV7-2 to TRBJ2-2; a possible D gene is TRBD2 (7 bases). Germline V gives CDR1 SGHTA, CDR2 FQGNSA. CDR3 length equals 14 residues. The CDR3, as DNA: TGTGCCAGCAGCTTAAAAACGGGGGGCGGGGAGCGGTTTTTT. Translated: CASSLKTGGGERFF.

This chain links TRBV6-2 or TRBV6-3 with TRBJ2-1; a possible D gene is TRBD1 (5 bases). CDR1 MNHEY and CDR2 SVGEGT come from the germline V gene. The V gene lost 8 bases and the J gene lost 8 bases, with 16 bases spanning the gap. This CDR3 contains 13 residues. CDR3 sequence: CASLTVLRDEQFF. CDR3 DNA: TGTGCCAGCTTGACAGTACTCAGGGATGAGCAGTTCTTC.

V gene TRBV20-1 combines with J gene TRBJ1-2; tentatively, D is TRBD1 (6 bases). V was shortened by 3 bases and J by 4 bases, with 18 bases between the two germline ends. The CDR3 is 15 amino acids. Germline V CDR1 and CDR2: DFQATT, SNEGSKA (reference sequence). The CDR3 is CSASRPGAISYGYTF. The CDR3 region has the DNA TGCAGTGCTAGTCGCCCGGGGGCAATATCCTATGGCTACACCTTC.

The J gene is TRBJ1-2, the V gene TRBV21-1; the D call TRBD1 from the table was never checked on the DNA. TRBV21-1 is marked as a pseudogene. The CDR3 spans 15 residues. The DNA of the CDR3 is TGTGCCAAACCGGGACAGGGTCCGTCGAGCTATGGCTACACCTTC. Its protein product is CAKPGQGPSSYGYTF.

This clonotype was seen a handful of times. V usage is TRBV30 and J usage is TRBJ1-1; maybe TRBD1 (6 bases). The CDR3 contains 13 residues. Trimming took 2 bases from V and 1 from J, leaving 8 bases between them. CDR1 and CDR2 (germline): GTSNPN, SVGIG (reference sequence). This CDR3 reads CAWSRGGNTEAFF. DNA for the CDR3: TGTGCCTGGAGTAGAGGGGGGAACACTGAAGCTTTCTTT.

This chain links TRBV4-3 with TRBJ2-5, with D uncertain. V was shortened by 0 bases and J by 11 bases, with 13 bases between the two germline ends. Germline V gene lookup returns CDR1 LGHNA and CDR2 YSLEER. The CDR3 totals 13 residues. The DNA of the CDR3 is TGCGCCAGCAGCCAAGAACGAGGCTTTGAGCAGTACTTC. Residues: CASSQERGFEQYF.

This clonotype came up many times. The CDR3 nucleotides read TGCGCCAGCAGCTTGAAGAGCACAGATACGCAGTATTTT. Translating gives CASSLKSTDTQYF. The rearrangement links TRBV5-1 to TRBJ2-3; no reliable D call. V shed 1 base and J shed 0 bases, with 3 bases lying between them. In germline, CDR1 is SGHRS, CDR2 YFSETQ. The CDR3 spans 13 residues.

This chain uses TRBV5-1 with TRBJ1-4, with D unclear. The germline gives CDR1 SGHRS, CDR2 YFSETQ. V lost 1 base, J lost 3 bases, and 10 bases lay in between. The CDR3 loop spans 15 amino acids. Here the CDR3 reads CASSLWATPNEKLFF. The CDR3, as DNA: TGCGCCAGCAGCTTGTGGGCCACACCTAATGAAAAACTGTTTTTT.

This clonotype came up many times. CDR3: CASGGSRAPDGYTF. DNA of the CDR3: TGCGCCAGCGGGGGCAGTCGGGCCCCGGACGGCTACACCTTC. This chain links TRBV5-1 with TRBJ1-2; D may be TRBD1 (6 bases). Trimming removed 7 bases from V and 8 bases from J, with 21 bases in between. CDR1 SGHRS and CDR2 YFSETQ come from the germline V gene. This CDR3 region has 14 residues.

The rearrangement joins TRBV28 to TRBJ2-3; D could derive from TRBD1 or TRBD2 (5 bases each). V was trimmed by 3 bases and J by 2 bases, leaving 15 bases between them. The CDR3 has 16 residues. CDR1 and CDR2 (germline): MDHEN, SYDVKM. The CDR3 is CASSLGVSGDTDTQYF. The CDR3 DNA reads TGTGCCAGCAGTTTGGGGGTCAGTGGTGACACAGATACGCAGTATTTT.

This clonotype was detected ten times or more. The chain is built from TRBV12-3 or TRBV12-4 and TRBJ2-5; TRBD1 might be the D (6 bases). This CDR3 region has 14 residues. V lost 3 bases and J lost 0, with 8 bases in between. The CDR3 bases are TGTGCCAGCAGTTTGCGACAGGACCAAGAGACCCAGTACTTC. It translates to CASSLRQDQETQYF.

The CDR3 protein is CASSAGQGTSTDTQYF. In DNA, the CDR3 is TGCGCCAGCAGCGCCGGACAGGGCACTAGCACAGATACGCAGTATTTT. The V gene is TRBV5-1, the J gene TRBJ2-3, with 8 bases fitting TRBD1. The CDR3 loop spans 16 amino acids. Germline V lookup: CDR1 SGHRS, CDR2 YFSETQ. V lost 4 bases to trimming and J lost 0 bases; unmatched junction nucleotides: 7.

V usage is TRBV27 and J usage is TRBJ2-7, with D perhaps matching TRBD2 (5 bases). Germline V gene sequence: CDR1 MNHEY, CDR2 SMNVEV (reference sequence). The CDR3 spans 15 residues. Trimming cost V 2 bases and J 0 bases, with 11 bases left between them. The CDR3: CASSLIGDVSYEQYF. In DNA form, the CDR3 reads TGTGCCAGCAGTTTAATCGGGGATGTCTCCTACGAGCAGTACTTC.

Ten or more counts support this clonotype. This rearrangement joins TRBV29-1 to TRBJ1-2, with D unclear. Trimming pared 7 bases from V and 2 bases from J, leaving 14 bases between. The germline CDR1 and CDR2 sequences are SQVTM and ANQGSEA. This CDR3 is 13 amino acids long. This CDR3 is CSAKSTENYGYTF. The CDR3, as DNA: TGCAGCGCTAAATCGACTGAGAACTATGGCTACACCTTC. The variable domain in full, completed from reference TRBV29-1 and TRBJ1-2, reads SAVISQKPSRDICQRGTSLTIQCQVDSQVTMMFWYRQQPGQSLTLIATANQGSEATYESGFVIDKFPISRPNLTFSTLTVSNMSPEDSSIYLCSAKSTENYGYTFGSGTRLTVV.

The rearrangement links TRBV6-5 to TRBJ2-3, with 7 bases that match TRBD2. Trimming cost V 6 bases and J 2 bases; bases outside gene matches: 11. The CDR3 sequence is 16 residues long. CDR1 is MNHEY and CDR2 is SVGAGI in the germline V gene. The CDR3 region has the DNA TGTGCCAGCAGCCAAGGGGCTAGCGGACTCACAGATACGCAGTATTTT. Protein: CASSQGASGLTDTQYF.

As concerns this clonotype: With a much larger clone just one base away, this may be a read error. The rearrangement links TRBV12-3 or TRBV12-4 to TRBJ2-3; 11 positions match TRBD2. The CDR3 sequence is 18 residues long. The CDR3: CASNLFSGGAVLTDAQYF. In DNA, the CDR3 is TGTGCCAGCAACCTCTTTAGCGGGGGGGCCGTTCTAACAGATGCGCAGTATTTT.

This clonotype showed up many times. The chain links TRBV20-1 to TRBJ2-5; D uncertain. From germline, CDR1 is DFQATT and CDR2 SNEGSKA (reference sequence). The CDR3 spans 13 residues. The CDR3 loop reads CSVWGAAGETQYF. CDR3 DNA sequence: TGCAGCGTCTGGGGTGCGGCTGGGGAGACCCAGTACTTC.

The chain is built from TRBV7-2 and TRBJ2-3; 7 nucleotides match TRBD1. The germline V gene has CDR1 SGHTA and CDR2 FQGNSA. Trimming removed 5 bases from V and 2 bases from J; junction bases left unmatched: 7. The CDR3 spans 15 residues. Written as DNA, the CDR3 is TGTGCCAGCAGCCGTCGACAGGGAATCACAGATACGCAGTATTTT. Protein product: CASSRRQGITDTQYF.

This clonotype was picked up many times. The genes are TRBV15 and TRBJ1-4; D unclear. The CDR3 is 13 residues long. Trimming took off 3 bases at V and 7 bases at J, with 9 bases between the two ends. Germline CDR1 reads LNHNV; CDR2 reads YYDKDF (reference sequence). Written as DNA, the CDR3 is TGTGCCACCAGCAGGCCCTCGGGTGAAAAACTGTTTTTT. It translates to CATSRPSGEKLFF. Complete variable domain (other parts from reference TRBV15 and TRBJ1-4): DAMVIQNPRYQVTQFGKPVTLSCSQTLNHNVMYWYQQKSSQAPKLLFHYYDKDFNNEADTPDNFQSRRPNTSFCFLDIRSPGLGDTAMYLCATSRPSGEKLFFGSGTQLSVL.

The genes are TRBV3-1 and TRBJ1-1, with a tentative D call TRBD1 (5 bases). The V gene lost 6 bases and the J gene lost 6 bases, with 20 bases spanning the gap. Germline V gives CDR1 LGHDT, CDR2 YNNKEL (reference sequence). The CDR3 is made up of 15 amino acids. In nucleotides, the CDR3 is TGTGCCAGCAGATCGATAGGTGCAGGGAGAGCTGAAGCTTTCTTT. It is translated as CASRSIGAGRAEAFF.